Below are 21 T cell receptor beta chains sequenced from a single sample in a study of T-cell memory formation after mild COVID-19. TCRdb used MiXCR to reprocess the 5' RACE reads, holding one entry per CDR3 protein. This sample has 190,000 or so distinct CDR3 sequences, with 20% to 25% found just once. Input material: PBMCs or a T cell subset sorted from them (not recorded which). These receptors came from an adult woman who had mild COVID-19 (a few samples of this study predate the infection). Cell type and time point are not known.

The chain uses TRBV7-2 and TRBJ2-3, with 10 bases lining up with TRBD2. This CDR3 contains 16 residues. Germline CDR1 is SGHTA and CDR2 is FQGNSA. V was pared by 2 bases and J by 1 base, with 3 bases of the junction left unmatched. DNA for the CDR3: TGTGCCAGCAGCTTACTCGGACTAGCGGGCACAGATACGCAGTATTTT. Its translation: CASSLLGLAGTDTQYF.

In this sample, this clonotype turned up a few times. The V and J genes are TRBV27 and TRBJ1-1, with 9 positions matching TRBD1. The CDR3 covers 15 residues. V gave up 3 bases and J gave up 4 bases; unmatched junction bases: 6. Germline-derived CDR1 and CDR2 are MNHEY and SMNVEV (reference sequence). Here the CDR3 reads CASSFGTGYATEAFF. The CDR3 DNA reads TGTGCCAGCAGTTTCGGGACAGGGTATGCCACTGAAGCTTTCTTT.

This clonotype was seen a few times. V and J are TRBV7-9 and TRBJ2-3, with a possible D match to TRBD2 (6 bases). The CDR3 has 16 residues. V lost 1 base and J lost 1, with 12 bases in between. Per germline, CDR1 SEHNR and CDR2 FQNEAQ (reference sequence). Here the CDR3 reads CASSLVEGAGTDTQYF. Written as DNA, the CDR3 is TGTGCCAGCAGCTTAGTGGAGGGAGCGGGCACAGATACGCAGTATTTT.

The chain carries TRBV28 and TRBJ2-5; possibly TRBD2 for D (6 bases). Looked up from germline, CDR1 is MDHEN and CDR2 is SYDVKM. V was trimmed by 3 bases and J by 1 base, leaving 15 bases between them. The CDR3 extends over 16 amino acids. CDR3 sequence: CASSFYPEGPQETQYF. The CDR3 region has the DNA TGTGCCAGCAGTTTCTACCCGGAGGGGCCCCAAGAGACCCAGTACTTC.

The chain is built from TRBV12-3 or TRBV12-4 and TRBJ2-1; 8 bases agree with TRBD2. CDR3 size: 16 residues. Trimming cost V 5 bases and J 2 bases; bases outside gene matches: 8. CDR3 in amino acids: CASSQKAGDPYNEQFF. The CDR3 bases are TGTGCCAGCAGTCAGAAAGCGGGAGATCCCTACAATGAGCAGTTCTTC.

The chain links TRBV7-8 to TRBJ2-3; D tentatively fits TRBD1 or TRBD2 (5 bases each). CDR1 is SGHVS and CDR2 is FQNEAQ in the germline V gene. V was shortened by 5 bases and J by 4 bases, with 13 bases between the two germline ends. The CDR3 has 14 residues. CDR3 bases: TGTGCCAGCAGCCCTGTGTTGGGGGCAGATACGCAGTATTTT. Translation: CASSPVLGADTQYF. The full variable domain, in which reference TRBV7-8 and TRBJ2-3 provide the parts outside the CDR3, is GAGVSQSPRYKVAKRGQDVALRCDPISGHVSLFWYQQALGQGPEFLTYFQNEAQLDKSGLPSDRFFAERPEGSVSTLKIQRTQQEDSAVYLCASSPVLGADTQYFGPGTRLTVL.

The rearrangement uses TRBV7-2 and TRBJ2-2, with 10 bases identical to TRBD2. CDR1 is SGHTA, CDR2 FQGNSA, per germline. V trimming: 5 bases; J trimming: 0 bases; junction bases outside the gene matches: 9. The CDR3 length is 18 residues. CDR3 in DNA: TGTGCCAGCAGCACAGAACCACTAGCGGGGCCGAACACCGGGGAGCTGTTTTTT. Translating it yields CASSTEPLAGPNTGELFF.

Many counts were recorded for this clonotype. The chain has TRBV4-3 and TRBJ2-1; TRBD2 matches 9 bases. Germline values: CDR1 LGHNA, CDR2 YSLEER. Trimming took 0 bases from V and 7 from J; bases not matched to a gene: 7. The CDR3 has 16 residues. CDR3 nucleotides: TGCGCCAGCAGCCAAGACCGAGCGGGAGGAATAAATGAGCAGTTCTTC. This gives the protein CASSQDRAGGINEQFF.

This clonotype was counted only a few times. Here the CDR3 reads CASSVAWGGTDTQYF. CDR3 DNA sequence: TGTGCCAGCAGCGTAGCTTGGGGAGGCACAGATACGCAGTATTTT. The chain links TRBV9 to TRBJ2-3, with D maybe TRBD2 (5 bases). The V and J ends lost 0 bases and 1 base respectively, with 9 bases between them. Germline V gene sequence: CDR1 SGDLS, CDR2 YYNGEE. The CDR3 extends over 15 amino acids.

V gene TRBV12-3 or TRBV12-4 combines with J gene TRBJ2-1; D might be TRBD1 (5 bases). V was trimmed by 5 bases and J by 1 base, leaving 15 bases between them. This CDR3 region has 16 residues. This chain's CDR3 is CASSDLRVYSYNEQFF. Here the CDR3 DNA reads TGTGCCAGCAGTGACCTCAGGGTGTATTCCTACAATGAGCAGTTCTTC.

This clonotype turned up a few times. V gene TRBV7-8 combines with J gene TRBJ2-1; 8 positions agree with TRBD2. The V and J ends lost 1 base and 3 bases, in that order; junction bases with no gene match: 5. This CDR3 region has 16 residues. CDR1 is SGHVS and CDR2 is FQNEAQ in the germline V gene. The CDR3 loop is CASSLVPSGRYNEQFF. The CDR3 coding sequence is TGTGCCAGCAGCTTAGTTCCTAGCGGGCGCTACAATGAGCAGTTCTTC.

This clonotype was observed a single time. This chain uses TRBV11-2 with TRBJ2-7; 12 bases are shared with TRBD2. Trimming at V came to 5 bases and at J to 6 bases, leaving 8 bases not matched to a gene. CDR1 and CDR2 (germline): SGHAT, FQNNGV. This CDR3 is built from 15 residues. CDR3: CASSALLAGGAEQYF. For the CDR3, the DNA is TGTGCCAGCAGCGCCCTACTAGCGGGAGGAGCCGAGCAGTACTTC. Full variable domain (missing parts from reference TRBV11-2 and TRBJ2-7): EAGVAQSPRYKIIEKRQSVAFWCNPISGHATLYWYQQILGQGPKLLIQFQNNGVVDDSQLPKDRFSAERLKGVDSTLKIQPAKLEDSAVYLCASSALLAGGAEQYFGPGTRLTVT.

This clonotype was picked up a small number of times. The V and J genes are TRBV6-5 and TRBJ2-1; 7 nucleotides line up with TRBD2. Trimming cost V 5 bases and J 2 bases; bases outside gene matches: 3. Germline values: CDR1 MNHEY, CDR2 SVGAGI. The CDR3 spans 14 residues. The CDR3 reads CASSLAATYNEQFF. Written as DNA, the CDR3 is TGTGCCAGCAGTCTAGCGGCTACCTACAATGAGCAGTTCTTC.

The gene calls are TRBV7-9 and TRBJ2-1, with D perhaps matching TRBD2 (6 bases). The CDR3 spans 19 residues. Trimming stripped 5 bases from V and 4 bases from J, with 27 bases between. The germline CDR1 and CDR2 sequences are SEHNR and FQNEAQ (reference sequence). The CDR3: CASSPKDFAGSDRYNEQFF. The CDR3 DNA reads TGTGCCAGCAGCCCCAAGGACTTCGCGGGGTCAGATCGGTACAATGAGCAGTTCTTC.

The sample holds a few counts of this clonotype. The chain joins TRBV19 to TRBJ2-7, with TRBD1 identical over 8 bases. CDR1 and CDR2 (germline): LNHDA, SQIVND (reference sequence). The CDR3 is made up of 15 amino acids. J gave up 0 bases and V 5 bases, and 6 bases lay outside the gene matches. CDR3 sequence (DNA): TGTGCCAGTAGTCCGAATCAGGGGGCCTCCTACGAGCAGTACTTC. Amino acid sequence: CASSPNQGASYEQYF.

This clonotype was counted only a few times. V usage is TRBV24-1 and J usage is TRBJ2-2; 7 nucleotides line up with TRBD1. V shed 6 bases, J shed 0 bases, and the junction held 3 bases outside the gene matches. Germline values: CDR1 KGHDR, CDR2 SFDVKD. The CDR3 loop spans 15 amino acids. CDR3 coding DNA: TGTGCCACCAGTTCCGGGACAGCGAACACCGGGGAGCTGTTTTTT. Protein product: CATSSGTANTGELFF.

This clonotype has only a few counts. The DNA for the CDR3 is TGTGCCAGCAGCGTAGAAACAGGGCCATCTGGAAAACTGTTTTTT. Its translation: CASSVETGPSGKLFF. This chain joins TRBV9 and TRBJ1-4; possibly TRBD1 for D (6 bases). V was cut by 0 bases and J by 10 bases, with 16 bases left in between. Germline CDR1 is SGDLS and CDR2 is YYNGEE. The CDR3 is 15 residues long.

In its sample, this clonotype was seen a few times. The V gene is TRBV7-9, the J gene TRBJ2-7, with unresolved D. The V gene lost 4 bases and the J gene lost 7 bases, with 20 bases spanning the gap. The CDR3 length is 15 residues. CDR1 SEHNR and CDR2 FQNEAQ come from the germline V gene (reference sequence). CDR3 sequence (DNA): TGTGCCAGCAGCTCATTAAACTTTTCTCTCCGGGAGCAGTACTTC. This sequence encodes CASSSLNFSLREQYF.

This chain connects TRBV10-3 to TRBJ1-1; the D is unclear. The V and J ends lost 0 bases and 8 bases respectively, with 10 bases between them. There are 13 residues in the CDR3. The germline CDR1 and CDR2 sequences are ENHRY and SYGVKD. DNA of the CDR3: TGTGCCATCAGTGAGTCCCATTATCAAGAAGCTTTCTTT. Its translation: CAISESHYQEAFF.

The DNA for the CDR3 is TGTGCCAGCAGGGGTCCGTTGAACGGGAACTCCTACGAGCAGTACTTC. Its protein product is CASRGPLNGNSYEQYF. V usage is TRBV7-9 and J usage is TRBJ2-7, with D tentatively TRBD2 (5 bases). Germline V gene data show CDR1 as SEHNR and CDR2 as FQNEAQ (reference sequence). CDR3 length: 16 residues. Trimming left V 6 bases short and J 0 bases short, with 18 bases between.

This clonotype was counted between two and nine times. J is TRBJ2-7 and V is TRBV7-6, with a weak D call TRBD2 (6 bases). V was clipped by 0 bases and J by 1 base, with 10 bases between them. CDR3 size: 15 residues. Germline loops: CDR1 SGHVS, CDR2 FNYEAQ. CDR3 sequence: CASSLAPGESYEQYF. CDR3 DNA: TGTGCCAGCAGCTTAGCGCCGGGAGAGTCCTACGAGCAGTACTTC.